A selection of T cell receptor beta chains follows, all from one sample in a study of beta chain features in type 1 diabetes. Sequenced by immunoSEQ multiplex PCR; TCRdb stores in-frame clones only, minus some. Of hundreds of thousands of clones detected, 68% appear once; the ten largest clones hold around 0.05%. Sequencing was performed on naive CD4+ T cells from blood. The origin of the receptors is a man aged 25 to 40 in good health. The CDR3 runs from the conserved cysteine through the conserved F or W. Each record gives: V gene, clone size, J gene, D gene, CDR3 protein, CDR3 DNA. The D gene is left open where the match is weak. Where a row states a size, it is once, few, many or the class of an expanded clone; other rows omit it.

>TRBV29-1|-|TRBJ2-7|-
CSVEDRRSYEQYF
TGCAGCGTTGAAGATAGGAGATCCTACGAGCAGTACTTC
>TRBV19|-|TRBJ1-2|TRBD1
CASTGGQGPYYGYTF
TGTGCCAGTACGGGGGGACAGGGGCCGTACTATGGCTACACCTTC
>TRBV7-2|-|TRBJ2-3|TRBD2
CASSSTSGVGDTQYF
TGTGCCAGCAGCTCAACTAGCGGGGTGGGGGATACGCAGTATTTT
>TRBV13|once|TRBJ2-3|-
CASSWEDTQYF
TGTGCCAGCAGCTGGGAGGATACGCAGTATTTT
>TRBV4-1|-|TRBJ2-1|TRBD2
CASSQGTSGGYNEQFF
TGCGCCAGCAGCCAAGGGACTAGCGGGGGCTACAATGAGCAGTTCTTC
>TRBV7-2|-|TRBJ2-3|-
CASSYDGTPTDTQYF
TGTGCCAGCAGCTACGACGGCACCCCAACAGATACGCAGTATTTT
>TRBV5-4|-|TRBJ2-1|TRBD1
CASSQGQGGPEQFF
TGTGCCAGCAGCCAGGGACAGGGGGGTCCTGAGCAGTTCTTC
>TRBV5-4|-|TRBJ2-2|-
CASSPANTGELFF
TGTGCCAGCAGCCCGGCTAACACCGGGGAGCTGTTTTTT
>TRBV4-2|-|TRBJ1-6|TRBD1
CASSRQGSNSYNSPLHF
TGTGCCAGCAGCAGACAGGGTTCTAACTCCTATAATTCACCCCTCCACTTT
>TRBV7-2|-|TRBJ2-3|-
CASSLLADTQYF
TGTGCCAGCAGCCTTCTAGCGGATACGCAGTATTTT
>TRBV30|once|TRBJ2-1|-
CAWSDTYNEQFF
TGTGCCTGGAGCGATACATACAATGAGCAGTTCTTC
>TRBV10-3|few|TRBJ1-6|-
CAISEDRSYNSPLHF
TGTGCCATCAGTGAGGACCGCTCCTATAATTCACCCCTCCACTTT
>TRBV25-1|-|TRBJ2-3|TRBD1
CASSDAGTGTDTQYF
TGTGCCAGCAGTGACGCCGGGACAGGCACAGATACGCAGTATTTT
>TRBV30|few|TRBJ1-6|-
CAWSVAGTPNSPLHF
TGTGCCTGGAGTGTAGCCGGGACACCCAATTCACCCCTCCACTTT
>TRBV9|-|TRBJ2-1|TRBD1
CASTSGQSYNEQFF
TGTGCCAGCACATCGGGACAGTCCTACAATGAGCAGTTCTTC
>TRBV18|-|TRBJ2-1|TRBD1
CASSPNSQGSNEQFF
TGTGCCAGCTCACCAAATTCACAGGGGAGCAATGAGCAGTTCTTC
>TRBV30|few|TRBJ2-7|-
CALRVSYEQYF
TGTGCCTTACGGGTCTCCTACGAGCAGTACTTC
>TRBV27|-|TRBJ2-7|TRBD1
CASRAGQGINEQYF
TGTGCCAGCAGGGCGGGACAGGGGATCAACGAGCAGTACTTC
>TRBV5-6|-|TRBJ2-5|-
CASSLVGIEETQYF
TGTGCCAGCAGCTTAGTCGGCATCGAAGAGACCCAGTACTTC
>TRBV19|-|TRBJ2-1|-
CASSIRGTTLNEQFF
TGTGCCAGTAGTATCCGGGGGACGACCCTCAATGAGCAGTTCTTC
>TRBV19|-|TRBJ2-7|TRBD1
CASSLGQGLYEQYF
TGTGCCAGTAGTCTCGGACAGGGCCTCTACGAGCAGTACTTC
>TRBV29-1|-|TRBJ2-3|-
CSAYSGGTDTQYF
TGCAGCGCTTACTCAGGTGGCACAGATACGCAGTATTTT
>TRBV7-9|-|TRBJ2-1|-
CASSPDTYGNEQFF
TGTGCCAGCAGCCCCGACACCTACGGCAATGAGCAGTTCTTC
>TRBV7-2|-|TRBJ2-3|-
CASSPIGGSTDTQYF
TGTGCCAGCAGCCCCATAGGGGGGAGCACAGATACGCAGTATTTT
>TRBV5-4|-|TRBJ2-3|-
CASSETDTQYF
TGTGCCAGCAGCGAGACAGATACGCAGTATTTT
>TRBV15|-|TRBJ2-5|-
CATSRGVETQYF
TGTGCCACCAGCAGGGGAGTCGAGACCCAGTACTTC
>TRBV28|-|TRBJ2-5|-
CASNTPRASLGTQYF
TGTGCCAGCAACACCCCTCGGGCCTCACTGGGGACCCAGTACTTC
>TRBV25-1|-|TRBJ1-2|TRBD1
CASSSTGAWGYTF
TGTGCCAGCAGTAGCACAGGGGCTTGGGGCTACACCTTC
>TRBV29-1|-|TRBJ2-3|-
CSAGKGGTDTQYF
TGCAGCGCTGGGAAAGGGGGAACAGATACGCAGTATTTT
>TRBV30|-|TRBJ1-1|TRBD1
CAWDRVGTEAFF
TGTGCCTGGGACAGGGTGGGCACTGAAGCTTTCTTT
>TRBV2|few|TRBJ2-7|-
CASSEGVYEQYF
TGTGCCAGCAGTGAAGGTGTCTACGAGCAGTACTTC
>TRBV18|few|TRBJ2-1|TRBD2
CASSSRLAGGSEQFF
TGTGCCAGCTCATCTCGACTAGCGGGAGGGAGTGAGCAGTTCTTC
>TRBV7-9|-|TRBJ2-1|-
CASSLALPGYNEQFF
TGTGCCAGCAGCTTAGCCCTTCCCGGGTACAATGAGCAGTTCTTC
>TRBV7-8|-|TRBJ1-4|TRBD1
CASSPRDRQNEKLFF
TGTGCCAGCAGCCCGCGGGACAGACAGAATGAAAAACTGTTTTTT
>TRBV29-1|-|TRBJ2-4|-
CSVLTLNIQYF
TGCAGCGTTCTCACCCTGAACATTCAGTACTTC
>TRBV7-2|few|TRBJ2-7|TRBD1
CASSPRQGDPHF
TGTGCCAGCAGCCCTCGACAGGGTGACCCCCATTTC
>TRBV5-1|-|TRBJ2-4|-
CASSPGSDIQYF
TGCGCCAGCAGCCCCGGGTCAGACATTCAGTACTTC
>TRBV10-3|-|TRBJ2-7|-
CAISDGGEQYF
TGTGCCATCAGTGATGGGGGCGAGCAGTACTTC
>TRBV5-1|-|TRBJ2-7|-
CASSRSSDSEQYF
TGCGCCAGCAGCAGGAGCTCGGACAGCGAGCAGTACTTC
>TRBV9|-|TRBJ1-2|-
CASSAHSGHFF
TGTGCCAGCAGCGCCCACTCGGGACACTTCTTC
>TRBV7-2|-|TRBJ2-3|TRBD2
CASSSRPSGSGDTQYF
TGTGCCAGCAGCTCTCGGCCTAGCGGGAGTGGAGATACGCAGTATTTT